This section outlines one TCR beta chain sequence together with its context. As yet, its antigen is unknown. Graft specimens yielded both intraepithelial and lamina propria lymphocytes. The source of the sample is a study of graft-versus-host responses after intestinal transplantation. Study information: Transplants given to recipients were multivisceral, liver-intestinal, or isolated intestinal.

Method: immunoSEQ multiplex PCR; TCRdb's copy keeps in-frame clones and lacks some. Altogether some 10,000 clones are present, about four fifths being singletons, with the ten largest covering around 21%. Study findings and constraints: Subjects displaying graft-donor T cell macrochimerism possessed elevated graft-versus-host to host-versus-graft clonal ratios inside allografts. Early declines in HvG clones that occurred post-transplant were associated with peak circulating GvH clone levels. Researchers found GvH clones in recipient marrow, and some showed up first in ileum or blood.

Specimen: ileum tissue, collected around 450 days after intestinal transplantation. The source of this sequence is a human patient who received an intestinal transplant, so some T cells may come from the graft donor.

The CDR3 coding sequence is TGTGCCAGCCGGCCAGGCCAGTGGGGTGAAAAACTGTTTTTT. Its translation: CASRPGQWGEKLFF. The chain employs TRBV6-1 and TRBJ1-4; no reliable D call. The CDR3 contains 14 residues. Trimming took 8 bases from V and 7 from J, leaving 17 bases between them. Germline CDR1 MNHNS, CDR2 SASEGT.